This T cell receptor (beta chain) was obtained from a study of shared clonotypes between healthy human individuals (TCRdb year 2020). Study-wide context: A couple of women and a few men aged 18 to 49 years were included in the cohort. Libraries were prepared and TCR repertoires were sequenced by different laboratories using diverse techniques, in order to increase sequencing depth and limit assay-specific biases. Blood TCR repertoires of four to six healthy adults were deeply sequenced to estimate repertoire size and the extent of clonotype sharing between individuals. For each donor, CD4 naive and CD4 memory were each given three plates, CD8 naive was given two plates, and CD8 memory was given one plate. Leukapheresis yielded between about 0.85 and 10 billion PBMCs per donor. General findings and caveats noted by the study authors: Even with the large sequencing depth, rarefaction of the sorted-subset datasets indicated that sequencing was incomplete. Because the study included a small number of donors, the genetic and exposure-history diversity represented was limited. Based on pairwise subsampling, the degree of clonotype sharing among donors was expected to be affected by sequencing depth. Across several donors, approximately 5% of naive CD4, roughly 3.5% of naive CD8, 2.3% of memory CD4, and about 0.4% of memory CD8 clonotypes were shared. Sampling was restricted to blood, and TCR repertoires in tissue are likely to differ from TCR repertoires in blood. Naive subsets generally had larger estimated clonotype richness than memory subsets did. Compared with non-shared clonotypes, the clonotypes found in all four sorted-subset donors had higher generation probabilities.

V lost 5 bases and J lost 9 bases, and the count of bases not matched to a germline gene is 12. The germline V gene encodes CDR1 GTSNPN and CDR2 SVGIG (reference sequence). Its CDR3 holds 13 amino acids, cysteine through phenylalanine. Kept here is only the CDR3 DNA, which spans 39 bases and is read in frame from base 1. TCR CDR3 regions were amplified from genomic DNA by multiplex PCR using the deep immunoSEQ assay. For each cell subset, the extracted genomic DNA was distributed evenly across all wells of several immunoSEQ 96-well plates, and each plate served as one replicate. For sorted subsets, 150 to 200 ng genomic DNA, equal to 30,000 to 35,000 T cell genomes, was loaded into each replicate PCR. The purified libraries were quantified using a Qubit 3.0 fluorometer, sized with a Bioanalyzer 2100, and then quantified again using the KAPA Library Quantification kit. Every immunoSEQ 96-well plate was sequenced on a separate single-read 150-cycle Illumina NextSeq 550 flow cell. The original pipeline was this. Because the immunoSEQ output included only junctional sequences and no quality scores, the filtering could not be the same as the filtering used for full-length reads. Sequences were annotated with PyIR, a Python wrapper for IgBLAST v1.9, using IMGT germline references to assign V/J genes and CDR3. Reads were filtered out if the reads had weak V/J assignments (E-value above 1e-6), no CDR3, stop codons, out-of-frame junctions, or ambiguous translated residues. V3J clonotypes were defined as sequences sharing an identical inferred V gene, J gene, and CDR3 amino acid sequence. Percentage overlap between repertoires was calculated by dividing the number of shared unique clonotypes by the size of the smaller repertoire. Repertoire richness was assessed with RTK rarefaction, the Chao1 estimator, and Recon v2.1 estimates of unobserved clonotypes. For all TCRbeta clonotypes obtained by the gDNA method from a handful of donors, generation probabilities were computed with OLGA. Drawn from immuneACCESS, this table holds only the in-frame rearrangements with V and J called that TCRdb kept. Clones are partly lost; checked studies trace under half to an unresolved V gene and leave the rest unexplained. V, J and clone size are taken as reported in that table, and D and trimming were inferred from the DNA itself. The table for this sample lists over 2 million clones; approximately 90% of them were counted only once. The ten largest clones represent approximately 0.4% of the sample.

Healthy HIV-negative adults with no recently reported acute infections or vaccinations were included as donors. Every donor was a Caucasian adult residing in Nashville, Tennessee, USA. Magnetic negative selection was used to enrich CD4+ T cells, after which naive cells were positively selected on CD45RA and the negative fraction became the memory subset. Blood was obtained by leukapheresis, after which PBMCs were separated by Ficoll-Histopaque density gradient centrifugation and cryopreserved in liquid nitrogen vapor phase. Purity and quantity of every magnetically sorted T cell population were checked by analytical flow cytometry. Genomic DNA was isolated from every sorted fraction and measured by UV absorbance on a Nanodrop 2000c. With regard to this clone: No cognate antigen has been identified for it. Nothing much larger sits one base from this clone, and base qualities are not available.

The specimen sequenced was naive CD4+ T cells from PBMCs. Per the publication, the cell subset or site label means: CD45RA+ positively selected. This receptor was obtained from a man aged 18-30 years in good health. Some clones in this sample may be carry-over from other donors' samples. Rearrangement joined TRBV30 to TRBJ2-7; 8 bases in the middle match TRBD2. CDR3 sequence: CAWAQGLREVQYF. The nucleotides are TGTGCCTGGGCCCAAGGGTTGCGGGAGGTGCAGTACTTC.